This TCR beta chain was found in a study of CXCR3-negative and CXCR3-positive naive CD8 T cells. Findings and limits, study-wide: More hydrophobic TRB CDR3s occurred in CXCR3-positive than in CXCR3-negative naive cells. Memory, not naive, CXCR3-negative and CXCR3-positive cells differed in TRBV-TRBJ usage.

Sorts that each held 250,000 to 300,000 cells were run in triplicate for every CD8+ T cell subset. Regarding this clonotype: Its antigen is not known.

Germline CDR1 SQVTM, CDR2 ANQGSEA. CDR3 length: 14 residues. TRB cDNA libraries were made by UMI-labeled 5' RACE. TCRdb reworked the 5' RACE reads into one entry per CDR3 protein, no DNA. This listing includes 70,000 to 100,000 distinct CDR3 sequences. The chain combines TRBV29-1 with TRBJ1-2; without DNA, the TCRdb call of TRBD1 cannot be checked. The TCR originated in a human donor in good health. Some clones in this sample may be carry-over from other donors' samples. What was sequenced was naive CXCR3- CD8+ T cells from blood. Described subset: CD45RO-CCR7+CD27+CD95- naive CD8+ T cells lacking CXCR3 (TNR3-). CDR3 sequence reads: CSVETGGGNYGYTF.